Listed below are T cell receptor beta chains from one sample, sequenced in a study of cytomegalovirus exposure and HLA in healthy donors. The repertoire was sequenced with immunoSEQ multiplex PCR; TCRdb's copy has only in-frame clones and lacks some. The data contain approximately 170,000 clones, 79% of them singletons. The specimen was PBMCs. Every receptor here comes from a woman aged 18-29 years in good health and CMV-seronegative. Both conserved end residues are part of each CDR3.

len	v_gene	j_gene	CDR3aa
16	TRBV5-8	TRBJ2-3	CASSHPYGGGTDTQYF
16	TRBV10-3	TRBJ1-3	CAISEGLASRGEAIYF
13	TRBV7-9	TRBJ1-1	CASSLNGATEAFF
12	TRBV5-6	TRBJ2-7	CASSLERNEQYF
14	TRBV7-9	TRBJ1-1	CSSSLLAGGTEAFF
17	TRBV4-3	TRBJ2-1	CASSQDSPSGSYNEQFF
15	TRBV19	TRBJ2-3	CASSILAGGTDTQYF
15	TRBV7-3	TRBJ2-3	CASSRVPRRGDTQYF
11	TRBV20-1	TRBJ1-1	CSATTRTEAFF
11	TRBV6-6	TRBJ1-2	CASTPGYGYTF
15	TRBV4-1	TRBJ2-1	CASSQTGTVYNEQFF
15	TRBV4-2	TRBJ1-5	CASSQDGDTPRPQHF
16	TRBV19	TRBJ2-7	CASRQTSGRGGDEQYF
15	TRBV7-9	TRBJ1-3	CASSLAASSGNTIYF
13	TRBV7-2	TRBJ2-1	CASSQNVDFDQFF
13	TRBV30	TRBJ2-5	CAWTSGSSETQYF
15	TRBV28	TRBJ2-1	CASSSQGLLNNEQFF
15	TRBV10-3	TRBJ2-7	CAISESTSGSYEQYF
17	TRBV14	TRBJ1-1	CASSQTGAPWGSTEAFF
15	TRBV18	TRBJ2-5	CASSPLYGIQETQYF
12	TRBV25-1	TRBJ2-7	CASIMRQGKQYF
14	TRBV4-1	TRBJ1-2	CASSQEGTSYGYTF
14	TRBV5-1	TRBJ2-5	CASSFSTSVETQYF
14	TRBV5-1	TRBJ1-2	CASSTGTTMGGYTF
16	TRBV5-1	TRBJ1-4	CASSLADRATNEKLFF
14	TRBV19	TRBJ2-7	CASSIVPGFYEQYF
17	TRBV7-9	TRBJ1-6	CASSLSGGGAYNSPLHF
14	TRBV10-3	TRBJ2-1	CATEERGGPNEQFF
16	TRBV21-1	TRBJ2-7	CASSPRLVPTSYEQYF
15	TRBV7-3	TRBJ1-6	CASSLNRSGNSPLHF
15	TRBV30	TRBJ2-7	CAWSLVGGKSYEQYF
13	TRBV28	TRBJ1-1	CASGGRMNTEAFF
17	TRBV19	TRBJ2-5	CASSMVPSGGAKETQYF
13	TRBV2	TRBJ1-2	CASILRGNDGYTF
15	TRBV7-9	TRBJ1-2	CASSLATTGSYGYTF
14	TRBV6-1	TRBJ1-1	CASSEIVRQVEAFF
14	TRBV2	TRBJ1-5	CASSSGRVGQPQHF
13	TRBV5-1	TRBJ1-2	CASSLGGTDGYTF
16	TRBV18	NA	CASSPARWTGNDEQYF
12	TRBV15	TRBJ2-3	CATSRISDTQYF
15	TRBV5-1	TRBJ2-1	CASSVRDRGRNEQFF
16	TRBV7-9	TRBJ2-1	CARSSIKDRGSNEQFF
15	TRBV4-2	TRBJ2-5	CASSQDSGGVETQYF
16	TRBV7-2	TRBJ2-1	CASTLTSGFSYNEQFF
13	TRBV6-5	TRBJ1-5	CASSYAGNQPQHF
17	TRBV27	TRBJ2-5	CASSLFASGRSRETQYF
16	TRBV2	TRBJ2-2	CASSDFGGAFTGELFF
17	TRBV19	TRBJ1-4	CASSVPGQVYLSEKLFF
17	TRBV15	TRBJ1-2	CATSREYRVETGYGYTF
13	TRBV2	TRBJ2-7	CASKWGDHYEQYF
16	TRBV2	TRBJ1-5	CASRPDFGYSNQPQHF